This TCR beta chain was documented in a study of blood T cell repertoires in COVID-19. Background on the study: Acute and convalescent COVID-19 samples came from the United States, Italy and Spain. PBMCs, B-cell-depleted T cells, or T cells were the source of the cDNA or gDNA that made up the material.

Authors' data handling: It was from reference gene primer amplification that nucleated cell counts were estimated. Profiled with immunoSEQ multiplex PCR; TCRdb holds only in-frame clones, not every one. V, J and clone size reflect that table, while D and trimming were determined from the DNA. In the table there are around 460,000 clones, around 90% of which are singletons. This clone has a handful of counts. Enrolled during active infection, Seattle patients were then followed longitudinally. From germline, CDR1 is MNHEY and CDR2 SVGEGT. The CDR3 extends over 16 amino acids. Trimming took 5 bases from V and 0 from J, leaving 14 bases between them.

Sequencing input: peripheral blood. This TCR was recovered from a man younger than 35 with COVID-19, enrolled during active disease. This sequence joins TRBV6-2 or TRBV6-3 and TRBJ1-3; maybe TRBD1 (6 bases). CDR3 sequence reads: CASSPAGTRSGNTIYF. The CDR3 DNA sequence: TGTGCCAGCAGTCCCGCCGGGACACGCTCTGGAAACACCATATATTTT.